The source of this TCR beta chain is a study of T cells after yellow fever vaccination. This clonotype was seen a handful of times. Antigen: not known. 5'RACE template switching produced TCR cDNA carrying a universal primer site and UMIs. Each CDR3 protein is one row after TCRdb ran MiXCR on the 5' RACE reads. The top ten hold about 0.85% of the sample, which has around 250,000 distinct CDR3 sequences, about 7% seen once. The CDR3 loop spans 15 amino acids. Trimming at V came to 1 base and at J to 5 bases, leaving 5 bases not matched to a gene. The V gene's germline CDR1 is KGHSH and CDR2 LQKENI. Study outcomes and limitations: Though it reached lower strength, the secondary response hit its peak faster, day 5 versus 15. After the booster, 95% to 98% of CD4 and around nine tenths of CD8 primary-response clones were re-detected. Highly abundant clonotypes carried over from the bulk population could end up in FACS-sorted repertoires as contaminants.

Here the sequenced sample was CD4+ T cells sorted from PBMCs, taken 15 days after the yellow fever booster vaccination. The chain joins TRBV18 to TRBJ2-7, with TRBD1 matching 10 bases. This receptor was obtained from a man aged 25-45 years who received the YFV17D yellow fever vaccine. The CDR3 coding sequence is TGTGCCAGCTCACCACAGGGGACAGGGGTCCACGAGCAGTACTTC. Its protein product is CASSPQGTGVHEQYF.